The source of this TCR beta chain is a study of T-cell reconstitution after alpha-beta-depleted transplantation in children. The V gene's germline CDR1 is SNHLY and CDR2 FYNNEI. The CDR3 is 17 residues long. V dropped 7 bases and J dropped 0; count of bases not matched to a gene: 10. The TCRbeta library was prepared with unique molecular identifiers. TCRdb processed the PCR reads anew with MiXCR; each CDR3 protein has one entry. Of about 600,000 distinct CDR3 sequences listed, approximately 10% are singletons. There are a few counts of this clonotype. The origin of this receptor is a human donor who donated a stem cell graft to a child with acute myeloid leukemia. This sample comprised PBMCs from the stem cell graft donor, obtained from the stem cell graft. The rearrangement joins TRBV2 to TRBJ2-3; 10 bases are a match to TRBD2. CDR3 DNA: TGTGCCAGCAAACCGGGACTAGCGAGATCTAGCACAGATACGCAGTATTTT. This codes for CASKPGLARSSTDTQYF.